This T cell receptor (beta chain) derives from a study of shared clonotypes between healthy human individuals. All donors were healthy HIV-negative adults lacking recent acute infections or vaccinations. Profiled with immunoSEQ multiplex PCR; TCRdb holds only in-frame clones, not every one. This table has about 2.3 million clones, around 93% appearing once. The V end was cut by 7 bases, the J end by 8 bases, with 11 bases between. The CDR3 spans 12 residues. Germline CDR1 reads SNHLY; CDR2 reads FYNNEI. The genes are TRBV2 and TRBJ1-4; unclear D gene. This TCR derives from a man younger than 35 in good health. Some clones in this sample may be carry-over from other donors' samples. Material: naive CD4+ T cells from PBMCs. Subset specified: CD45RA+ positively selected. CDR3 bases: TGTGCCAGCACCCTATACCCGGAAAAACTGTTTTTT. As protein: CASTLYPEKLFF.